Presented here are 13 T cell receptor beta chains from one specimen sequenced in a study of blood T cells in healthy people across ages (dated by TCRdb to between 2015 and 2016). Receptor amplification or capture employed 5' RACE. Instrument used: Illumina HiSeq 2500. A second PCR of roughly 6 to 12 cycles was run with a J-beta primer mix and a sample-barcoded 5' primer. The public sequencing data were trimmed at Q25 with fastp and processed into clonotypes with MiXCR by TCRdb, which kept only in-frame beta chains. Every distinct CDR3 protein forms one entry, paired with its most common genes and DNA. The sample table records around 970,000 distinct CDR3 sequences; roughly half of these occur just once. The ten biggest clones cover 20% to 25% of the sample. The sample taken for sequencing was blood. All receptors derive from a woman aged 55-69 years in good health.

J is TRBJ2-1 and V is TRBV28; TRBD1 agrees at 10 bases. The germline V gene encodes CDR1 MDHEN and CDR2 SYDVKM. This CDR3 has 15 residues. The V and J ends lost 7 bases and 3 bases, in that order; junction bases with no gene match: 6. The CDR3 nucleotides are TGTGCCAGCATCCTGGACAGGGGGAACTACAATGAGCAGTTCTTC. Its protein is CASILDRGNYNEQFF.

CDR3 bases: TGTGCCAGCAGTTTGGGCCTGTCCTTCTACGAGCAGTACTTC. Translating gives CASSLGLSFYEQYF. This sequence joins TRBV12-3 or TRBV12-4 and TRBJ2-7; unclear D gene. This CDR3 spans 14 amino acids. The V and J ends lost 3 bases and 3 bases respectively, with 12 bases between them.

There are many counts of this clonotype. This chain joins TRBV5-5 and TRBJ2-5; D gene uncertain. The J call may be incorrect, as the DNA end agrees better with TRBJ2-7. CDR1 and CDR2 (germline): SGHKS, YYEKEE (reference sequence). CDR3 length: 15 residues. CDR3 DNA sequence: TGTGCCAGCCAACAGCAGGACCGAGGAATATACGAGCAGTACTTC. Translated: CASQQQDRGIYEQYF.

V is TRBV2 and J is TRBJ2-5; tentatively, D is TRBD2 (5 bases). Trimming stripped 3 bases from V and 11 bases from J, with 16 bases between. Germline CDR1 and CDR2: SNHLY and FYNNEI. This CDR3 contains 13 residues. This CDR3 is CASSDRVEVEQYF. CDR3 DNA: TGTGCCAGCAGTGATAGGGTGGAGGTTGAGCAGTACTTC.

This clonotype was seen once. This rearrangement joins TRBV12-3 or TRBV12-4 to TRBJ2-3, with 10 bases aligning to TRBD1. The V and J ends lost 5 bases and 3 bases, in that order; junction bases with no gene match: 5. This CDR3 is 15 amino acids long. The CDR3 loop reads CASSNRTGGTDTQYF. The DNA of the CDR3 is TGTGCCAGCAGTAACCGGACAGGGGGTACAGATACGCAGTATTTT.

This clonotype showed up just a few times. The chain is built from TRBV20-1 and TRBJ2-7; tentatively, D is TRBD1 or TRBD2 (5 bases each). The V and J ends lost 3 bases and 4 bases respectively, with 13 bases between them. CDR1 and CDR2 from the germline V gene are DFQATT and SNEGSKA (reference sequence). The CDR3 contains 13 residues. DNA for the CDR3: TGCAGTGCTAGCGGGACCAGATCTTACGAGCAGTACTTC. This translates into CSASGTRSYEQYF.

The chain has TRBV29-1 and TRBJ2-3, with TRBD2 matching over 11 bases. Germline CDR1 and CDR2: SQVTM and ANQGSEA. Trimming took 8 bases from V and 0 from J; bases not matched to a gene: 7. CDR3 length: 15 residues. The CDR3 nucleotides read TGCAGCATCCGAACTAGCGGGGGAAGCACAGATACGCAGTATTTT. This translates into CSIRTSGGSTDTQYF.

CDR3 loop: CASSQVRQRMSTDTQYF. Written as DNA, the CDR3 is TGTGCCAGCAGCCAAGTTAGGCAGCGCATGAGCACAGATACGCAGTATTTT. V gene TRBV4-2 combines with J gene TRBJ2-3; no reliable D call. The CDR3 has 17 residues. Trimming took 1 base from V and 0 from J, leaving 14 bases between them. CDR1 is LGHNA, CDR2 YNFKEQ, per germline.

V usage is TRBV28 and J usage is TRBJ2-5; TRBD1 agrees at 8 bases. The CDR3 extends over 19 amino acids. Germline V gene data show CDR1 as MDHEN and CDR2 as SYDVKM. V shed 0 bases, J shed 4 bases, and the junction held 16 bases outside the gene matches. CDR3 coding DNA: TGTGCCAGCAGTTTATGGATTGGACAGGGTGGCCCTTTTCGAGAGACCCAGTACTTC. Translated: CASSLWIGQGGPFRETQYF.

V is TRBV18 and J is TRBJ1-6; a possible D gene is TRBD1 (5 bases). Germline CDR1 is KGHSH and CDR2 is LQKENI. Trimming pared 4 bases from V and 7 bases from J, leaving 11 bases between. There are 14 residues in the CDR3. CDR3 in amino acids: CASSRGEGNSPLHF. As DNA, the CDR3 is TGTGCCAGCTCACGAGGGGAGGGGAATTCACCCCTCCACTTT.

The V and J genes are TRBV11-2 and TRBJ2-1, with 7 positions matching TRBD2. V lost 1 base and J lost 8; bases outside the gene matches: 8. The germline V gene encodes CDR1 SGHAT and CDR2 FQNNGV. This CDR3 contains 15 residues. The chain's CDR3 is CASSLGSGKDDEQFF. CDR3 in DNA: TGTGCCAGCAGCTTAGGAAGCGGGAAGGACGATGAGCAGTTCTTC.

This rearrangement joins TRBV4-1 to TRBJ1-2; the D gene is possibly TRBD1 (6 bases). Germline CDR1 reads MGHRA; CDR2 reads YSYEKL. This CDR3 has 16 residues. Trimming left V 4 bases short and J 0 bases short, with 15 bases between. The CDR3 here is CASSPTPGQTNYGYTF. CDR3 bases: TGCGCCAGCAGCCCGACCCCCGGACAGACTAACTATGGCTACACCTTC.

Ten or more counts support this clonotype. The chain links TRBV15 to TRBJ1-4; tentative D call: TRBD1 (5 bases). Germline V gives CDR1 LNHNV, CDR2 YYDKDF (reference sequence). This CDR3 spans 14 amino acids. V lost 0 bases, J lost 7 bases, and 9 bases lay in between. The CDR3 nucleotides read TGTGCCACCAGCAGAGACCAGGGAAGTGAAAAACTGTTTTTT. Encoded protein: CATSRDQGSEKLFF.